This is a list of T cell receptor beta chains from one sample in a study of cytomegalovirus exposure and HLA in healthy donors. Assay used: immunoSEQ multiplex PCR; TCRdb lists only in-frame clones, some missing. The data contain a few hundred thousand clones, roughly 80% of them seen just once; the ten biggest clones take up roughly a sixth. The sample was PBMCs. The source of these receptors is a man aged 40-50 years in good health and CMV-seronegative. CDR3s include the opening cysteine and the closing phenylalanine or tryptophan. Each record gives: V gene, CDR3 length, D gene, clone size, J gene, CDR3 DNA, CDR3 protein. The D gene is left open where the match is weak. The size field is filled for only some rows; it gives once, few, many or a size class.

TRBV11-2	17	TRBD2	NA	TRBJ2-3	TGTGCCAGCAGCTTAGATAGAATAGCGGGGGGCTCAGATACGCAGTATTTT	CASSLDRIAGGSDTQYF
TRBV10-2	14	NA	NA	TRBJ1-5	TGCGCCAGCAGTACAGGCGGCAAGAATCAGCCCCAGCATTTT	CASSTGGKNQPQHF
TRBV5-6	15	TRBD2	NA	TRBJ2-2	TGTGCCAGCAGCTTTGCTAGCGGAAACACCGGGGAGCTGTTTTTT	CASSFASGNTGELFF
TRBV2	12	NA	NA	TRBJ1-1	TGTGCCAGCAGCCAGGGTATCCGTGAAGCTTTCTTT	CASSQGIREAFF
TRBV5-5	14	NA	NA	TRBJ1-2	TGTGCCAGCAGCTTGGAACACTCAGGGGCGGGCTACACCTTC	CASSLEHSGAGYTF
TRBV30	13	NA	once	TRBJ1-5	TGTGCCTGGAGTGGGAACGGGAATCAGCCCCAGCATTTT	CAWSGNGNQPQHF
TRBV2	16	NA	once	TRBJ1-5	TGTGCCAGCAGTGAAAGGATGGACAGTACTCTTCAGCCCCAGCATTTT	CASSERMDSTLQPQHF
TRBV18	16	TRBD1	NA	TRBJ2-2	TGTGCCAGCTCACCCAGCAGGGGGACGAACACCGGGGAGCTGTTTTTT	CASSPSRGTNTGELFF
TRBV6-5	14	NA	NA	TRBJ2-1	TGTGCCAGCGCTAGGGGACTTCTGTACAATGAGCAGTTCTTC	CASARGLLYNEQFF
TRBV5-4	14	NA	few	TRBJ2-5	TGTGCCAGCAGCTTGCTCGGGAGTCAAGAGACCCAGTACTTC	CASSLLGSQETQYF
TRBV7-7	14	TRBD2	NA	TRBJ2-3	TGTGCCAGCAGCTTTGGACTAGCGGCAGATACGCAGTATTTT	CASSFGLAADTQYF
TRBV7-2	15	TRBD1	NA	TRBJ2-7	TGTGCCAGCAGCTTAAACCGACAGGGGCGGGCCGAGCAGTACTTC	CASSLNRQGRAEQYF
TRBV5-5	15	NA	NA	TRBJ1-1	TGTGCCAGCAGCTGGGGCCAAGGGTTAGGGACTGAAGCTTTCTTT	CASSWGQGLGTEAFF
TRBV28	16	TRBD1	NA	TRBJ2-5	TGTGCCAGCACCTCCCCGAGTGGGACAGGGGTTGAGACCCAGTACTTC	CASTSPSGTGVETQYF
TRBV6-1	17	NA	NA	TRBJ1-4	TGTGCCAGCAGTAAAGGGAGTCCTGGAGCAACTAATGAAAAACTGTTTTTT	CASSKGSPGATNEKLFF
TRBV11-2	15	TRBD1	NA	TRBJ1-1	TGTGCCAGCAGCTTAGAGACAGGGGCGAACACTGAAGCTTTCTTT	CASSLETGANTEAFF
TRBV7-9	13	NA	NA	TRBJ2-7	TGTGCCAGCAGCTTAGGTTTCGCGTACGAGCAGTACTTC	CASSLGFAYEQYF
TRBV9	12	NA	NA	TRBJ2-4	TGTGCCAGCAATTCAGCCGGGGACATTCAGTACTTC	CASNSAGDIQYF
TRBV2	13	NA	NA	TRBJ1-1	TGTGCCAGCAAGGGGCAGGCAGCCACTGAAGCTTTCTTT	CASKGQAATEAFF
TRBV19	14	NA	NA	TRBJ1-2	TGTGCCAGTAGTATAGATCGCTCAGGAGGCGAGGGCACCTTC	CASSIDRSGGEGTF
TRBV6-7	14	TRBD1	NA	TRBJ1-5	TGTGCCAGCAGGGGGACAGGGAAGGATATGCCCCAGCATTTT	CASRGTGKDMPQHF
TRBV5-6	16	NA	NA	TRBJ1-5	TGTGCCAGCAGCCGGGGTGGGACACATAGCAATCAGCCCCAGCATTTT	CASSRGGTHSNQPQHF
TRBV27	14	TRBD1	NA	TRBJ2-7	TGTGCCAGCAGTTCCCGGGACAGGGCCTACGAGCAGTACTTC	CASSSRDRAYEQYF
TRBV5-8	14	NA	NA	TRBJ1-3	TGTGCCAGCAGCGACCGGGACAATGGAAACACCATATATTTT	CASSDRDNGNTIYF
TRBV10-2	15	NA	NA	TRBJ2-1	TGCGCCAGCAGCCGGGGTCCGAGCTCCTACAATGAGCAGTTCTTC	CASSRGPSSYNEQFF
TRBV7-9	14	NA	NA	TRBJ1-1	TGTGCCAGCAGCTTGAGCCCCCGGGTGCCTGAAGCTTTCTTT	CASSLSPRVPEAFF
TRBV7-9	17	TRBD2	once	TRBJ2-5	TGTGCCAGCAGCTCTGGACTAGCGGGAGGATGGAAGGAGACCCAGTACTTC	CASSSGLAGGWKETQYF
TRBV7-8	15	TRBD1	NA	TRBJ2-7	TGTGCCAGCAGACCTAAACAGGGGCCTGCTTACGAGCAGTACTTC	CASRPKQGPAYEQYF
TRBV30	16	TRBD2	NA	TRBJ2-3	TGTGCCTGGAGTCCGCTAGCGGGAGGATCCACAGATACGCAGTATTTT	CAWSPLAGGSTDTQYF
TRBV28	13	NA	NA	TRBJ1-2	TGTGCCAGCAGTTTCCAGGGCGACTATGGCTACACCTTC	CASSFQGDYGYTF
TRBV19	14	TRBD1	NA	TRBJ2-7	TGTGCCAGTAGTACCGGGACAGGGAACTACGAGCAGTACTTC	CASSTGTGNYEQYF
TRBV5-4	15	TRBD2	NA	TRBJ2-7	TGTGCCAGCAGCTTGGCAGCGGGAGGGCGGAACGAGCAGTACTTC	CASSLAAGGRNEQYF
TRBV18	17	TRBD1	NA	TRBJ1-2	TGTGCCAGCTCACCACCCGCGGTCAGGGGGCTAGGCTATGGCTACACCTTC	CASSPPAVRGLGYGYTF
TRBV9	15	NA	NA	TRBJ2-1	TGTGCCAGCAGCCCCCCCAGTAGCGGATACAATGAGCAGTTCTTC	CASSPPSSGYNEQFF
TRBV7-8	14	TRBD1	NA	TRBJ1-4	TGTGCCAGCAGCTTGGACAGGGATTATGAAAAACTGTTTTTT	CASSLDRDYEKLFF
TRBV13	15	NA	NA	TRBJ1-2	TGTGCCAGCAGCCGGGCCGGGCAAGGGGGCTATGGCTACACCTTC	CASSRAGQGGYGYTF
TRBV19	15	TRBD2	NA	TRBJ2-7	TGTGCCAGTAGTACAGCGGGGTTGAGGGCTTACGAGCAGTACTTC	CASSTAGLRAYEQYF
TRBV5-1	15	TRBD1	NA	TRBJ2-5	TGCGCCAGCAGCAGGACAGGGGGCCCCGAAGAGACCCAGTACTTC	CASSRTGGPEETQYF
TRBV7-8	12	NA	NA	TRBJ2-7	TGTGCTACCACTAGCAATCCGCTCGAGCAGTACTTC	CATTSNPLEQYF
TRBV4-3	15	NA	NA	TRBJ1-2	TGCGCCAGCAGCCAAGGGAGGCTCCTTATTGGTGGCTACACCTTC	CASSQGRLLIGGYTF
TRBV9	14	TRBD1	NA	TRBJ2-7	TGTGCCAGCAGCCCTCCGGGACAGGGCAACGAGCAGTACTTC	CASSPPGQGNEQYF
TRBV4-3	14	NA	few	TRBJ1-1	TGCGCCAGCAGCCAAGAACAGGCGAACACTGAAGCTTTCTTT	CASSQEQANTEAFF
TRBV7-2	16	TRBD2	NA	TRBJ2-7	TGTGCCAGCAGCTTATTGGGGGCGGGAGGCCCCTACGAGCAGTACTTC	CASSLLGAGGPYEQYF
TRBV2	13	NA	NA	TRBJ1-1	TGTGCCAGCCTAAGTGAGGTAGGCACTGAAGCTTTCTTT	CASLSEVGTEAFF
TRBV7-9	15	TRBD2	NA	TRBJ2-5	TGTGCCAGCAGCTCACGCCCCGGGGGGCAAGAGACCCAGTACTTC	CASSSRPGGQETQYF
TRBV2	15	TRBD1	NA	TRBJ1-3	TGTGCCAGCAGTTATGACAGGGGACCTGGAAACACCATATATTTT	CASSYDRGPGNTIYF
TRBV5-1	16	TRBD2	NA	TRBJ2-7	TGCGCCAGCAGCTTGGGGGGGACTAGCGGTTCCTACGAGCAGTACTTC	CASSLGGTSGSYEQYF
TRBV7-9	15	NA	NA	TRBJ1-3	TGTGCCAGCAGCTTAGCATGGGGCGGTGGAAACACCATATATTTT	CASSLAWGGGNTIYF
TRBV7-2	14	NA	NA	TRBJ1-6	TGTGCCAGCAGCCGGAAGAGGGATAATTCACCCCTCCACTTT	CASSRKRDNSPLHF
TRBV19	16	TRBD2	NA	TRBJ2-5	TGTGCCAGTAGTCCCGGGACTAGCGGATCACAAGAGACCCAGTACTTC	CASSPGTSGSQETQYF